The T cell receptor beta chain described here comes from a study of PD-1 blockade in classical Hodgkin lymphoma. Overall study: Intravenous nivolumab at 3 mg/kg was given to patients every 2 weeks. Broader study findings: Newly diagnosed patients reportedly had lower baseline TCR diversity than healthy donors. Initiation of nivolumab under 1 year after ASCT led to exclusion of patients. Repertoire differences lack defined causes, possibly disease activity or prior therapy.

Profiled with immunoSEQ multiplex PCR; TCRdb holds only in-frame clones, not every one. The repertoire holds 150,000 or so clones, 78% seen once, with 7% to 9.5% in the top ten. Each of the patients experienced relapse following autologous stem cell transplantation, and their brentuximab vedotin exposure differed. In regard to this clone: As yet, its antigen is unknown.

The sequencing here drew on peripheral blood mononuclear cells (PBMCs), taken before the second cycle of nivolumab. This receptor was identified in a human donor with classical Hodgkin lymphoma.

The CDR3 spells CASSLGQPNEQFF. The CDR3 DNA reads TGTGCCAGCAGCTTGGGGCAGCCTAATGAGCAGTTCTTC. This chain uses TRBV5-6 with TRBJ2-1; unclear D gene. Germline V gene lookup returns CDR1 SGHDT and CDR2 YYEEEE. V lost 0 bases and J 7 bases, leaving 8 bases between the germline ends. The CDR3 has 13 residues.